Each of the 32 T cell receptor beta chains below was sequenced from the same sample in a study of graft-versus-host responses after intestinal transplantation. Using immunoSEQ multiplex PCR, the repertoire was profiled, and TCRdb retains in-frame clones only, with some absent. In the table there are more than 10,000 clones, roughly 93% of which are singletons. The sample in question was PBMCs, obtained roughly 930 days after intestinal transplantation. The receptor source for this set is a human patient who received an intestinal transplant, so some T cells may come from the graft donor.

V gene TRBV5-4 combines with J gene TRBJ1-1, with D hard to call. This CDR3 comprises 13 residues. Germline CDR1 is SGHNT and CDR2 is YYREEE (reference sequence). The V gene lost 3 bases and the J gene lost 3 bases, with 9 bases spanning the gap. CDR3 in amino acids: CASSWELDTEAFF. CDR3 sequence (DNA): TGTGCCAGCAGCTGGGAGTTAGACACTGAAGCTTTCTTT. Based on the CDR3 plus reference TRBV5-4 and TRBJ1-1, the full variable domain is ETGVTQSPTHLIKTRGQQVTLRCSSQSGHNTVSWYQQALGQGPQFIFQYYREEENGRGNFPPRFSGLQFPNYSSELNVNALELDDSALYLCASSWELDTEAFFGQGTRLTVV.

The V call is TRBV9, the J call TRBJ1-2; D is perhaps TRBD1 (5 bases). The CDR3 totals 16 residues. V was trimmed by 2 bases and J by 2 bases, leaving 16 bases between them. Germline V lookup: CDR1 SGDLS, CDR2 YYNGEE. CDR3 residues: CASSVSRLQGNYGYTF. The CDR3 region has the DNA TGTGCCAGCAGCGTCAGCCGACTCCAGGGAAACTATGGCTACACCTTC.

This sequence joins TRBV7-9 and TRBJ1-6; possibly TRBD1 for D (5 bases). V lost 1 base and J 8 bases, leaving 12 bases between the germline ends. This CDR3 contains 15 residues. Germline-derived CDR1 and CDR2 are SEHNR and FQNEAQ (reference sequence). Here the CDR3 DNA reads TGTGCCAGCAGCTTAGTCGGGACGGTCCATTCACCCCTCCACTTT. It is translated as CASSLVGTVHSPLHF.

The chain recombines TRBV9 with TRBJ1-1; D is ambiguous. V shed 0 bases and J shed 6 bases, with 3 bases lying between them. CDR1 and CDR2 from the germline V gene are SGDLS and YYNGEE. CDR3 length equals 11 residues. In nucleotides, the CDR3 is TGTGCCAGCAGCGTAGGGTCTGAAGCTTTCTTT. Protein product: CASSVGSEAFF.

This clone turned up a few times. This chain joins TRBV5-4 and TRBJ1-2; TRBD1 matches 7 bases. The CDR3 spans 14 residues. V was pared by 5 bases and J by 8 bases, with 12 bases of the junction left unmatched. Germline V gene data show CDR1 as SGHNT and CDR2 as YYREEE (reference sequence). Here the CDR3 reads CASSTGDQLRGYTF. The CDR3 bases are TGTGCCAGCAGTACAGGGGATCAGTTGAGGGGCTACACCTTC.

The V call is TRBV18, the J call TRBJ2-2; D is unclear. Germline CDR1 and CDR2: KGHSH and LQKENI. The CDR3 contains 13 residues. Deletions cut 3 bases from V and 6 bases from J, with 8 bases between. CDR3 loop: CASSPGPAGELFF. DNA for the CDR3: TGTGCCAGCTCACCTGGGCCGGCCGGGGAGCTGTTTTTT. Together with reference TRBV18 and TRBJ2-2, the CDR3 gives the full variable domain: NAGVMQNPRHLVRRRGQEARLRCSPMKGHSHVYWYRQLPEEGLKFMVYLQKENIIDESGMPKERFSAEFPKEGPSILRIQQVVRGDSAAYFCASSPGPAGELFFGEGSRLTVL.

This chain links TRBV27 with TRBJ1-1, with D unclear. The CDR3 is made up of 14 amino acids. Germline V lookup: CDR1 MNHEY, CDR2 SMNVEV (reference sequence). V lost 3 bases and J lost 1, with 9 bases in between. CDR3 DNA sequence: TGTGCCAGCAGTTTTAGTTTGAGGAACACTGAAGCTTTCTTT. This translates into CASSFSLRNTEAFF.

This rearrangement joins TRBV11-2 to TRBJ1-1; D remains unclear. Looked up from germline, CDR1 is SGHAT and CDR2 is FQNNGV. The CDR3 totals 13 residues. V lost 1 base and J 11 bases, leaving 14 bases between the germline ends. Here the CDR3 DNA reads TGTGCCAGCAGCTTAGCGGGCGAGCGAGGGGCTTTCTTT. It yields the protein CASSLAGERGAFF. The full variable domain, with the rest looked up from reference TRBV11-2 and TRBJ1-1, is EAGVAQSPRYKIIEKRQSVAFWCNPISGHATLYWYQQILGQGPKLLIQFQNNGVVDDSQLPKDRFSAERLKGVDSTLKIQPAKLEDSAVYLCASSLAGERGAFFGQGTRLTVV.

This clone appeared a single time. The genes are TRBV9 and TRBJ2-3, with D unclear. The V gene lost 3 bases and the J gene lost 2 bases, with 4 bases spanning the gap. Germline V gives CDR1 SGDLS, CDR2 YYNGEE. CDR3 length: 12 residues. As DNA, the CDR3 is TGTGCCAGCAGCGGCCCCACAGATACGCAGTATTTT. This gives the protein CASSGPTDTQYF.

The J gene is TRBJ1-5, the V gene TRBV7-9, with D hard to call. V was clipped by 4 bases and J by 5 bases, with 6 bases between them. The germline CDR1 and CDR2 sequences are SEHNR and FQNEAQ (reference sequence). The CDR3 has 12 residues. As DNA, the CDR3 is TGTGCCAGCAGCTCCGGTGATCAGCCCCAGCATTTT. Amino acid sequence: CASSSGDQPQHF.

The chain carries TRBV9 and TRBJ1-1; 10 nucleotides line up with TRBD1. The CDR3 is made up of 16 amino acids. Per the germline V gene, CDR1 is SGDLS and CDR2 is YYNGEE. Trimming removed 2 bases from V and 1 base from J; junction bases left unmatched: 5. CDR3 sequence reads: CASSVGDRGWNTEAFF. The DNA of the CDR3 is TGTGCCAGCAGCGTGGGGGACAGGGGTTGGAACACTGAAGCTTTCTTT.

The rearrangement uses TRBV5-6 and TRBJ1-2, with D maybe TRBD1 (5 bases). V lost 3 bases to trimming and J lost 2 bases, with 11 bases between them. CDR1 is SGHDT, CDR2 YYEEEE, per germline. The CDR3 has 14 amino acids. For the CDR3, the DNA is TGTGCCAGCAGCTGGACGGGACGGAACTATGGCTACACCTTC. Residues: CASSWTGRNYGYTF.

The chain joins TRBV5-6 to TRBJ2-7; 10 positions agree with TRBD1. CDR3 length: 15 amino acids. The germline V gene has CDR1 SGHDT and CDR2 YYEEEE. Unmatched junction bases numbered 10, after V lost 4 bases and J lost 6 bases. CDR3 in amino acids: CASSIWTGGTVEQYF. The CDR3 DNA reads TGTGCCAGCAGCATATGGACAGGGGGAACCGTCGAGCAGTACTTC.

The rearrangement links TRBV5-6 to TRBJ2-7, with D unclear. CDR1 is SGHDT, CDR2 YYEEEE, per germline. The CDR3 runs to 14 residues. V gave up 1 base and J gave up 4 bases, with 12 bases separating them. The CDR3 here is CASSLTNTLYEQYF. Here the CDR3 DNA reads TGTGCCAGCAGCTTGACGAATACCCTTTACGAGCAGTACTTC.

The chain is built from TRBV18 and TRBJ1-3, with 7 bases lining up with TRBD1. V was clipped by 3 bases and J by 4 bases; unmatched bases: 6. The CDR3 spans 15 residues. Germline V gene sequence: CDR1 KGHSH, CDR2 LQKENI. CDR3 sequence (DNA): TGTGCCAGCTCACCTGGAGGGGGCGCGGGAAACACCATATATTTT. Residues: CASSPGGGAGNTIYF.

This clone came up a few times. This sequence joins TRBV20-1 and TRBJ2-3; D unresolved. V was shortened by 4 bases and J by 5 bases, with 4 bases between the two germline ends. This CDR3 is built from 10 residues. Germline V gene sequence: CDR1 DFQATT, CDR2 SNEGSKA (reference sequence). The CDR3 protein is CSAIGDTQYF. As DNA, the CDR3 is TGCAGTGCTATAGGAGATACGCAGTATTTT.

The rearrangement uses TRBV30 and TRBJ1-2; TRBD1 matches 10 bases. This CDR3 comprises 13 residues. Per the germline V gene, CDR1 is GTSNPN and CDR2 is SVGIG (reference sequence). The trim removed 1 base at V and 7 bases at J, leaving 3 bases unmatched. Here the CDR3 reads CAWSGRQGAGYTF. The CDR3 nucleotides are TGTGCCTGGAGTGGAAGACAGGGGGCTGGCTACACCTTC.

The chain uses TRBV2 and TRBJ2-1; 8 bases are a match to TRBD2. The CDR3 totals 15 residues. CDR1 is SNHLY and CDR2 is FYNNEI in the germline V gene. The CDR3 protein is CASGGTGGPGNEQFF. CDR3 sequence (DNA): TGTGCGAGCGGGGGAACCGGGGGGCCCGGGAATGAGCAGTTCTTC.

This clone occurred a few times. The chain uses TRBV2 and TRBJ2-3; TRBD1 aligns across 7 bases. Losses at the gene ends were 9 bases for V and 4 bases for J; bases not matched to a gene: 13. CDR3 length: 15 amino acids. Germline CDR1 reads SNHLY; CDR2 reads FYNNEI. CDR3 region: CARLPPGGRPDTQYF. CDR3 bases: TGTGCCAGACTCCCTCCAGGGGGAAGGCCAGATACGCAGTATTTT.

V gene TRBV7-3 combines with J gene TRBJ1-1; no clear D gene. The V gene lost 6 bases and the J gene lost 1 base, with 18 bases spanning the gap. This CDR3 region has 16 residues. Germline V gene sequence: CDR1 SGHTA, CDR2 FQGTGA. DNA of the CDR3: TGTGCCAGCAGGCCTTGGCTCCAACCTGGGAACACTGAAGCTTTCTTT. Residues: CASRPWLQPGNTEAFF.

This chain links TRBV6-6 with TRBJ1-2; D is unresolved. Germline V gene sequence: CDR1 MNHNY, CDR2 SVGAGI (reference sequence). This CDR3 contains 14 residues. Deletions cut 5 bases from V and 4 bases from J, with 14 bases between. The CDR3 reads CASSEAGSAYGYTF. In DNA form, the CDR3 reads TGTGCCAGCAGTGAGGCGGGGTCGGCCTATGGCTACACCTTC.

The chain carries TRBV5-1 and TRBJ2-5; 13 nucleotides agree with TRBD2. This CDR3 comprises 16 residues. CDR1 and CDR2 (germline): SGHRS, YFSETQ. After removal of 4 bases from V and 2 bases from J, the junction contained 5 bases not matched to a gene. Here the CDR3 reads CASSPPGLAGQETQYF. CDR3 DNA sequence: TGCGCCAGCAGCCCCCCGGGACTAGCGGGGCAAGAGACCCAGTACTTC.

The V call is TRBV7-2, the J call TRBJ1-3; no reliable D call. The CDR3 extends over 15 amino acids. V was pared by 1 base and J by 8 bases, with 15 bases between. The V gene's germline CDR1 is SGHTA and CDR2 FQGNSA. The CDR3 reads CASSLVSRLWDTIYF. The DNA of the CDR3 is TGTGCCAGCAGCTTAGTATCACGTCTATGGGACACCATATATTTT.

CDR3 in amino acids: CASSFQGIWSGYTF. In nucleotides, the CDR3 is TGTGCCAGCAGCTTCCAGGGAATATGGAGCGGCTACACCTTC. The rearrangement uses TRBV7-8 and TRBJ1-2; tentatively, D is TRBD1 (5 bases). The CDR3 length is 14 residues. Deletions cut 3 bases from V and 8 bases from J, with 16 bases between. Germline V lookup: CDR1 SGHVS, CDR2 FQNEAQ.

This clone has a single count. This chain links TRBV11-2 with TRBJ1-1, with no clear D. Germline V gene sequence: CDR1 SGHAT, CDR2 FQNNGV. The CDR3 contains 14 residues. The ends were cut back, 1 base at V and 1 base at J, with 7 bases in the middle. CDR3: CASSLGARNTEAFF. CDR3 nucleotide sequence: TGTGCCAGCAGCTTAGGGGCGCGGAACACTGAAGCTTTCTTT.

This clone has just one count. This chain joins TRBV5-1 and TRBJ2-5; TRBD1 might be the D (6 bases). The CDR3 is 15 amino acids. Between the trimmed V and J ends, which lost 0 bases and 1 base, there was a span of 10 bases. CDR1 and CDR2 (germline): SGHRS, YFSETQ. Here the CDR3 reads CASSLVVGAQETQYF. CDR3 coding DNA: TGCGCCAGCAGCTTGGTCGTGGGGGCCCAAGAGACCCAGTACTTC. The full variable domain, with the rest looked up from reference TRBV5-1 and TRBJ2-5, is KAGVTQTPRYLIKTRGQQVTLSCSPISGHRSVSWYQQTPGQGLQFLFEYFSETQRNKGNFPGRFSGRQFSNSRSEMNVSTLELGDSALYLCASSLVVGAQETQYFGPGTRLLVL.

The chain has TRBV9 and TRBJ2-5; weak D call: TRBD1 (6 bases). TRBJ2-7 explains the end of the DNA better; the J call may be wrong. CDR1 SGDLS and CDR2 YYNGEE come from the germline V gene. CDR3 length equals 12 residues. The CDR3 loop is CASSSRGGEQYF. CDR3 nucleotides: TGTGCCAGCAGCAGTCGAGGGGGCGAGCAGTACTTC.

This chain uses TRBV9 with TRBJ2-5; weak D call: TRBD2 (6 bases). The J call may be in error: the DNA end matches TRBJ2-7 better. This CDR3 comprises 15 residues. Germline V gene lookup returns CDR1 SGDLS and CDR2 YYNGEE. The CDR3 spells CASSVAGGDSYEQYF. The CDR3 DNA sequence: TGTGCCAGCAGCGTAGCGGGCGGGGACTCCTACGAGCAGTACTTC.

This chain connects TRBV5-1 to TRBJ2-5, with 8 bases matching TRBD2. Germline CDR1 SGHRS, CDR2 YFSETQ. This CDR3 has 14 amino acids. V dropped 4 bases and J dropped 4; count of bases not matched to a gene: 6. The CDR3 coding sequence is TGCGCCAGCAGCCCCGGGGGGGGGTTAGAGACCCAGTACTTC. Amino acids: CASSPGGGLETQYF. The complete variable domain, with remaining parts taken from reference TRBV5-1 and TRBJ2-5, reads KAGVTQTPRYLIKTRGQQVTLSCSPISGHRSVSWYQQTPGQGLQFLFEYFSETQRNKGNFPGRFSGRQFSNSRSEMNVSTLELGDSALYLCASSPGGGLETQYFGPGTRLLVL.

The chain uses TRBV5-1 and TRBJ1-1; D ambiguous. CDR3 length: 13 amino acids. With 2 bases removed from V and 0 bases from J, the gap between germline ends came to 5 bases. The germline V gene has CDR1 SGHRS and CDR2 YFSETQ. This CDR3 reads CASSFSVNTEAFF. The CDR3 DNA is TGCGCCAGCAGCTTTTCAGTGAACACTGAAGCTTTCTTT. The entire variable domain, with the rest obtained from reference TRBV5-1 and TRBJ1-1, is as follows: KAGVTQTPRYLIKTRGQQVTLSCSPISGHRSVSWYQQTPGQGLQFLFEYFSETQRNKGNFPGRFSGRQFSNSRSEMNVSTLELGDSALYLCASSFSVNTEAFFGQGTRLTVV.

This chain connects TRBV6-5 to TRBJ1-1, with D unresolved. The CDR3 has 14 amino acids. Per the germline V gene, CDR1 is MNHEY and CDR2 is SVGAGI. V was clipped by 6 bases and J by 4 bases, with 15 bases between them. CDR3 sequence: CASSSQAHITEAFF. CDR3 coding DNA: TGTGCCAGCAGCTCCCAGGCCCATATCACTGAAGCTTTCTTT.

The chain couples TRBV12-5 to TRBJ2-7; TRBD2 matches at 14 bases. The CDR3 loop spans 17 amino acids. Germline CDR1 LGHNT, CDR2 FRNRAP. Trimming took 6 bases from V and 4 from J; bases not matched to a gene: 11. This CDR3 reads CASGSPGTSGGVYEQYF. The CDR3 coding sequence is TGTGCTAGTGGATCACCCGGGACTAGCGGGGGCGTATACGAGCAGTACTTC.